The 11 T cell receptor beta chains presented below share a single source sample, sequenced in a study of CD8+CD57+ T cells in acquired aplastic anemia. Patients who underwent sequencing had shown CD8+CD57+ cell expansion by flow cytometry. Template material for TCR beta VDJ and CDR3 profiling consisted of genomic DNA. MiXCR was run by TCRdb on the reads, yielding one entry per CDR3 protein. This table holds approximately 470,000 distinct CDR3 sequences, less than 35% found once. The material sequenced was sorted CD4+, CD8+, or CD8+CD57+ T cells (not recorded which) from PBMCs. These receptors were collected from a human donor with aplastic anemia.

In this sample, this clonotype turned up many times. The genes are TRBV24-1 and TRBJ1-1, with 7 bases identical to TRBD1. The CDR3 loop spans 12 amino acids. J was trimmed by 8 bases and V by 3 bases; bases with no gene match: 2. CDR1 is KGHDR and CDR2 is SFDVKD in the germline V gene. The CDR3 region is CATSDRDREAFF. In DNA, the CDR3 is TGTGCCACCAGTGATCGGGACAGAGAAGCTTTCTTT.

This clonotype was observed at least ten times. The chain has TRBV19 and TRBJ1-2; tentatively, D is TRBD1 (5 bases). Between the trimmed V and J ends, which lost 7 bases and 7 bases, there was a span of 13 bases. The length of the CDR3 is 12 residues. Germline-derived CDR1 and CDR2 are LNHDA and SQIVND (reference sequence). The CDR3 sequence is CASTSGTFGYTF. CDR3 nucleotide sequence: TGTGCCAGTACCTCAGGGACGTTTGGCTACACCTTC.

V gene TRBV11-1 combines with J gene TRBJ2-3; 7 bases are shared with TRBD1. Trimming removed 3 bases from V and 3 bases from J; junction bases left unmatched: 15. The length of the CDR3 is 18 residues. Germline V gives CDR1 SGHAT, CDR2 FQDESV (reference sequence). The CDR3 loop reads CASSFFRGGDRLTDTQYF. The CDR3 bases are TGTGCCAGCAGCTTCTTTAGGGGTGGGGACAGACTAACAGATACGCAGTATTTT.

This clonotype was counted at least ten times. V and J are TRBV7-2 and TRBJ2-7; maybe TRBD2 (6 bases). Between the trimmed V and J ends, which lost 5 bases and 3 bases, there was a span of 14 bases. This CDR3 contains 14 residues. Germline V gives CDR1 SGHTA, CDR2 FQGNSA. CDR3 sequence: CASSRPGLNYEQYF. CDR3 nucleotide sequence: TGTGCCAGCAGCCGGCCGGGACTCAACTACGAGCAGTACTTC.

This chain links TRBV2 with TRBJ2-1, with D hard to call. The V end was cut by 7 bases, the J end by 2 bases, with 12 bases between. This CDR3 contains 14 residues. Germline V CDR1 and CDR2: SNHLY, FYNNEI. CDR3 loop: CASNFGGTYNEQFF. As DNA, the CDR3 is TGTGCCAGCAATTTTGGCGGCACCTACAATGAGCAGTTCTTC.

This clonotype was seen more than once but under ten times. The chain links TRBV9 to TRBJ2-1; TRBD1 might be the D (6 bases). The V end was cut by 4 bases, the J end by 7 bases, with 18 bases between. This CDR3 comprises 15 residues. Germline values: CDR1 SGDLS, CDR2 YYNGEE. CDR3 amino acids: CASSPMQGPTNEQFF. In DNA, the CDR3 is TGTGCCAGCAGCCCAATGCAGGGGCCTACGAATGAGCAGTTCTTC.

This clonotype showed up many times. The chain combines TRBV29-1 with TRBJ1-4, with 10 bases matching TRBD1. Trimming removed 7 bases from V and 5 bases from J; junction bases left unmatched: 7. Germline V gene data show CDR1 as SQVTM and CDR2 as ANQGSEA. The CDR3 consists of 14 residues. The DNA for the CDR3 is TGCAGCGCCAGTGACAGGGGGCGGAATGAAAAACTGTTTTTT. Translated: CSASDRGRNEKLFF.

This sequence joins TRBV18 and TRBJ1-5; D is perhaps TRBD1 (6 bases). This CDR3 is 15 amino acids long. Germline-derived CDR1 and CDR2 are KGHSH and LQKENI. Trimming left V 3 bases short and J 5 bases short, with 14 bases between. CDR3 DNA sequence: TGTGCCAGCTCACCGGGGGGGCAAGGGGATCAGCCCCAGCATTTT. Translation gives CASSPGGQGDQPQHF. Full variable domain (rest looked up from reference TRBV18 and TRBJ1-5): NAGVMQNPRHLVRRRGQEARLRCSPMKGHSHVYWYRQLPEEGLKFMVYLQKENIIDESGMPKERFSAEFPKEGPSILRIQQVVRGDSAAYFCASSPGGQGDQPQHFGDGTRLSIL.

This clonotype has at least ten counts. V and J are TRBV7-2 and TRBJ2-3, with D unresolved. V dropped 4 bases and J dropped 2 bases, with 4 bases sitting between them. Germline CDR1 reads SGHTA; CDR2 reads FQGNSA. The CDR3 is made up of 12 amino acids. The CDR3 sequence is CASSSPTDTQYF. DNA for the CDR3: TGTGCCAGCAGCTCGCCCACAGATACGCAGTATTTT.

This sequence joins TRBV25-1 and TRBJ1-6; tentatively, D is TRBD1 (5 bases). Between the trimmed V and J ends, which lost 5 bases and 8 bases, there was a span of 22 bases. Germline V gives CDR1 MGHDK, CDR2 SYGVNS. The CDR3 contains 17 residues. The CDR3 bases are TGTGCCAGCAGTTACACGCCCGCGACAGCTAGCGATTCACCCCTCCACTTT. Encoded protein: CASSYTPATASDSPLHF.

The gene calls are TRBV6-5 and TRBJ2-1; D is unclear. The germline V and J ends were trimmed by 2 bases and 6 bases, with 5 bases remaining between them. The CDR3 has 12 residues. Germline CDR1 and CDR2: MNHEY and SVGAGI. The CDR3 is CASSYLCNEQFF. CDR3 in DNA: TGTGCCAGCAGTTACCTTTGCAATGAGCAGTTCTTC.